These T cell receptor beta chains were read from a single sample in a study of glioma-infiltrating T cells. MiXCR was run by TCRdb on the multiplex PCR reads, yielding one entry per CDR3 protein. The sample has approximately 18,000 distinct CDR3 sequences, about three fifths seen once; the top ten hold roughly 40%. Sequences were obtained from glioma tissue, nonneoplastic brain tissue, or PBMCs (not recorded which). These receptors originate from a human donor with low-grade glioma or glioblastoma, undergoing nonglioma brain surgery, or in good health (not recorded which). Both conserved end residues are part of each CDR3. Fields, in order: clone size, D gene, J gene, V gene, CDR3 protein, CDR3 DNA. D genes are given only for firm matches. The listing skips clone size in some rows; elsewhere it reads once, few, many or a size class.

clone size: -
D gene: -
J gene: TRBJ1-5
V gene: TRBV20-1
CDR3 protein: CSARDSQGYQPQHF
CDR3 DNA: TGCAGTGCTCGAGATAGCCAGGGGTATCAGCCCCAGCATTTT

clone size: -
D gene: -
J gene: TRBJ2-5
V gene: TRBV2
CDR3 protein: CASSERTALAETQYF
CDR3 DNA: TGTGCCAGCAGTGAAAGAACTGCCCTCGCAGAGACCCAGTACTTC

clone size: -
D gene: -
J gene: TRBJ1-5
V gene: TRBV28
CDR3 protein: CASVPNSNQPQRF
CDR3 DNA: TGTGCCAGCGTACCGAATAGCAATCAGCCCCAGCGTTTT

clone size: few
D gene: -
J gene: TRBJ2-1
V gene: TRBV6-1
CDR3 protein: CASTEIGTLFNEQFF
CDR3 DNA: TGTGCCAGCACGGAAATCGGGACTCTCTTCAATGAGCAGTTCTTC

clone size: few
D gene: -
J gene: TRBJ1-4
V gene: TRBV19
CDR3 protein: CASSPTDTLTGKLFF
CDR3 DNA: TGTGCCAGTAGTCCCACGGACACGCTAACGGGAAAACTGTTTTTT

clone size: -
D gene: -
J gene: TRBJ2-1
V gene: TRBV15
CDR3 protein: CATSRERNAYNEQFF
CDR3 DNA: TGTGCCACCAGCAGAGAACGGAACGCCTACAATGAGCAGTTCTTC

clone size: -
D gene: TRBD1
J gene: TRBJ1-5
V gene: TRBV6-2/TRBV6-3
CDR3 protein: CASSRTGGDQPQHF
CDR3 DNA: TGTGCCAGCAGCCGGACAGGGGGCGATCAGCCCCAGCATTTT

clone size: -
D gene: -
J gene: TRBJ1-6
V gene: TRBV6-2/TRBV6-3
CDR3 protein: CASSKDASPLHF
CDR3 DNA: TGTGCCAGCAGTAAGGACGCTTCACCCCTCCACTTT

clone size: -
D gene: -
J gene: TRBJ1-2
V gene: TRBV20-1
CDR3 protein: CSARDRGSHTYGYTF
CDR3 DNA: TGCAGTGCTAGAGATCGGGGCAGCCACACTTATGGCTACACCTTC

clone size: -
D gene: -
J gene: TRBJ2-1
V gene: TRBV7-6
CDR3 protein: CASSSPGVPYNEQFF
CDR3 DNA: TGTGCCAGCAGTTCCCCAGGGGTTCCCTACAATGAGCAGTTCTTC

clone size: few
D gene: TRBD2
J gene: TRBJ2-1
V gene: TRBV6-1
CDR3 protein: CASSQTSGGRSEQFF
CDR3 DNA: TGTGCCAGCAGCCAAACTAGCGGGGGGAGGAGTGAGCAGTTCTTC

clone size: -
D gene: -
J gene: TRBJ2-1
V gene: TRBV6-2/TRBV6-3
CDR3 protein: CASSLRGTNEQFF
CDR3 DNA: TGTGCCAGCAGTCTCAGGGGTACCAATGAGCAGTTCTTC

clone size: -
D gene: -
J gene: TRBJ1-3
V gene: TRBV29-1
CDR3 protein: CSVVPSAGLEANTIYF
CDR3 DNA: TGCAGCGTTGTCCCCTCCGCGGGACTCGAAGCTAACACCATATATTTT

clone size: -
D gene: TRBD1
J gene: TRBJ1-1
V gene: TRBV20-1
CDR3 protein: CSASSPRQGDTEAFF
CDR3 DNA: TGCAGTGCTAGCTCCCCTCGACAGGGGGACACTGAAGCTTTCTTT

clone size: many
D gene: -
J gene: TRBJ1-6
V gene: TRBV2
CDR3 protein: CASSDYRDNSPLHF
CDR3 DNA: TGTGCCAGCAGTGACTACAGGGATAATTCACCCCTCCACTTT

clone size: -
D gene: TRBD2
J gene: TRBJ2-7
V gene: TRBV6-6
CDR3 protein: CASSYSRGGTYEQYF
CDR3 DNA: TGTGCCAGCAGTTACTCCCGGGGAGGGACCTACGAGCAGTACTTC

clone size: -
D gene: -
J gene: TRBJ2-3
V gene: TRBV7-9
CDR3 protein: CASSLRGRTDTQYF
CDR3 DNA: TGTGCCAGCAGCCTCAGGGGACGCACAGATACGCAGTATTTT

clone size: medium-sized
D gene: TRBD1
J gene: TRBJ2-3
V gene: TRBV10-2
CDR3 protein: CASSKTGGSRDTQYF
CDR3 DNA: TGCGCCAGCAGTAAGACAGGGGGTAGTAGAGATACGCAGTATTTT

clone size: few
D gene: -
J gene: TRBJ2-1
V gene: TRBV6-1
CDR3 protein: CASKEKIPYNEQFF
CDR3 DNA: TGTGCCAGCAAGGAGAAAATCCCCTACAATGAGCAGTTCTTC

clone size: medium-sized
D gene: -
J gene: TRBJ1-6
V gene: TRBV7-2
CDR3 protein: CASSLARDSPLHF
CDR3 DNA: TGTGCCAGCAGCTTAGCTCGGGATTCACCCCTCCACTTT

clone size: many
D gene: -
J gene: TRBJ2-1
V gene: TRBV6-6
CDR3 protein: CASSYLLAIQGEQFF
CDR3 DNA: TGTGCCAGCAGTTACTTGCTAGCAATACAGGGTGAGCAGTTCTTC

clone size: -
D gene: -
J gene: TRBJ1-4
V gene: TRBV20-1
CDR3 protein: CSAWGGDEKLFF
CDR3 DNA: TGCAGTGCCTGGGGAGGGGATGAAAAACTGTTTTTT

clone size: many
D gene: -
J gene: TRBJ1-2
V gene: TRBV11-2
CDR3 protein: CASSLVAYGYTF
CDR3 DNA: TGTGCCAGCAGCTTAGTAGCCTATGGCTACACCTTC

clone size: many
D gene: -
J gene: TRBJ1-2
V gene: TRBV4-2
CDR3 protein: CASSQDRGEGYGYTF
CDR3 DNA: TGTGCCAGCAGCCAAGATAGAGGGGAAGGCTATGGCTACACCTTC

clone size: many
D gene: TRBD1
J gene: TRBJ2-7
V gene: TRBV29-1
CDR3 protein: CSASTGGASYEQYF
CDR3 DNA: TGCAGCGCCTCAACAGGGGGCGCGTCCTACGAGCAGTACTTC

clone size: -
D gene: TRBD1
J gene: TRBJ2-3
V gene: TRBV24-1
CDR3 protein: CATRGRGDRGTDTQYF
CDR3 DNA: TGTGCCACCAGAGGAAGAGGGGACAGGGGCACAGATACGCAGTATTTT

clone size: medium-sized
D gene: TRBD2
J gene: TRBJ2-1
V gene: TRBV4-3
CDR3 protein: CASSQDGSGVYNEQFF
CDR3 DNA: TGCGCCAGCAGCCAAGATGGGAGCGGGGTGTACAATGAGCAGTTCTTC

clone size: once
D gene: -
J gene: TRBJ2-3
V gene: TRBV27
CDR3 protein: CASTTGLNADGDTQYF
CDR3 DNA: TGTGCCAGCACCACTGGGCTGAATGCCGATGGGGATACGCAGTATTTT

clone size: once
D gene: TRBD2
J gene: TRBJ2-7
V gene: TRBV28
CDR3 protein: CASSQSLAGAPEQYF
CDR3 DNA: TGTGCCAGCAGCCAGTCGCTAGCGGGAGCACCCGAGCAGTACTTC

clone size: -
D gene: -
J gene: TRBJ1-1
V gene: TRBV20-1
CDR3 protein: CSALPSRYTEAFF
CDR3 DNA: TGCAGTGCTCTTCCGAGTAGGTACACTGAAGCTTTCTTT

clone size: few
D gene: -
J gene: TRBJ1-1
V gene: TRBV9
CDR3 protein: CASSPSGPPDTEAFF
CDR3 DNA: TGTGCCAGCAGCCCTTCGGGTCCCCCGGACACTGAAGCTTTCTTT

clone size: many
D gene: TRBD1
J gene: TRBJ2-1
V gene: TRBV7-7
CDR3 protein: CASSSTGLSNEQFF
CDR3 DNA: TGTGCCAGCAGCTCGACAGGGCTTTCGAATGAGCAGTTCTTC

clone size: -
D gene: -
J gene: TRBJ2-7
V gene: TRBV19
CDR3 protein: CASSIKGGTHEQYF
CDR3 DNA: TGTGCCAGTAGTATAAAAGGGGGGACCCACGAGCAGTACTTC

clone size: -
D gene: -
J gene: TRBJ2-1
V gene: TRBV20-1
CDR3 protein: CSARRISSYNEQFF
CDR3 DNA: TGCAGTGCCCGCAGGATAAGCTCCTACAATGAGCAGTTCTTC

clone size: many
D gene: -
J gene: TRBJ2-7
V gene: TRBV19
CDR3 protein: CASARGRGTYEQYF
CDR3 DNA: TGTGCCAGTGCTCGAGGCAGGGGCACCTACGAGCAGTACTTC

clone size: -
D gene: -
J gene: TRBJ2-5
V gene: TRBV20-1
CDR3 protein: CSAISGHSSQETQYF
CDR3 DNA: TGCAGTGCTATTTCGGGACACTCATCCCAAGAGACCCAGTACTTC

clone size: -
D gene: -
J gene: TRBJ1-3
V gene: TRBV6-2/TRBV6-3
CDR3 protein: CASSYGATGNTIYF
CDR3 DNA: TGTGCCAGCAGTTACGGAGCGACTGGAAACACCATATATTTT

clone size: -
D gene: TRBD1
J gene: TRBJ2-5
V gene: TRBV20-1
CDR3 protein: CSARDPGQGFGTQYF
CDR3 DNA: TGCAGTGCTAGAGACCCGGGACAGGGGTTTGGGACCCAGTACTTC

clone size: -
D gene: -
J gene: TRBJ1-2
V gene: TRBV20-1
CDR3 protein: CSAPTANYGYTF
CDR3 DNA: TGCAGTGCGCCGACAGCCAACTATGGCTACACCTTC

clone size: many
D gene: -
J gene: TRBJ1-1
V gene: TRBV3-1
CDR3 protein: CASSLLGVNTEAFF
CDR3 DNA: TGTGCCAGCAGCCTTTTGGGGGTGAACACTGAAGCTTTCTTT

clone size: once
D gene: -
J gene: TRBJ1-2
V gene: TRBV27
CDR3 protein: CARSLKAPGNPYGYTF
CDR3 DNA: TGTGCCAGAAGTTTAAAAGCCCCCGGGAATCCCTATGGCTACACCTTC

clone size: -
D gene: TRBD1
J gene: TRBJ1-6
V gene: TRBV20-1
CDR3 protein: CSARDRVSPLHF
CDR3 DNA: TGCAGTGCTAGGGACAGGGTTTCACCCCTCCACTTT

clone size: few
D gene: -
J gene: TRBJ2-7
V gene: TRBV27
CDR3 protein: CASSFLLPQGAYEQYF
CDR3 DNA: TGTGCCAGCAGTTTCCTCCTCCCACAGGGCGCCTACGAGCAGTACTTC

clone size: -
D gene: -
J gene: TRBJ1-1
V gene: TRBV27
CDR3 protein: CASSSGNTEAFF
CDR3 DNA: TGTGCCAGCAGTTCCGGGAACACTGAAGCTTTCTTT

clone size: few
D gene: -
J gene: TRBJ2-1
V gene: TRBV6-1
CDR3 protein: CASSFLANEQFF
CDR3 DNA: TGTGCCAGCAGTTTTTTAGCCAATGAGCAGTTCTTC

clone size: -
D gene: TRBD2
J gene: TRBJ2-3
V gene: TRBV7-2
CDR3 protein: CASSLEQPSGRSTDTQYF
CDR3 DNA: TGTGCCAGCAGCTTAGAGCAACCTAGCGGGAGATCAACAGATACGCAGTATTTT